The present entry profiles one T cell receptor beta chain with its context. What it binds is not known. Both 60 Vbeta primers and 13 Jbeta primers went into the PCR. The data were produced by immunoSEQ multiplex PCR, yet TCRdb's version contains in-frame clones alone and is incomplete. The sample consists of over 150,000 clones, about four fifths of them appearing once. The V gene lost 5 bases and the J gene lost 2 bases, with 12 bases spanning the gap. Germline CDR1 and CDR2: MNHEY and SMNVEV (reference sequence). The CDR3 covers 14 residues. The data were taken from a study of cytomegalovirus exposure and HLA in healthy donors. Study-wide points: Productive status was seen about 87% or about 30% of the time for most TCR beta V segments in an earlier analysis.

The rearrangement joins TRBV27 to TRBJ2-5; no definite D call. Sequenced input: PBMCs. The TCR originated in a man in his thirties or forties in good health and CMV-seropositive. CDR3 nucleotide sequence: TGTGCCAGCAGTCCCCCGGGTTTACAAGAGACCCAGTACTTC. It specifies CASSPPGLQETQYF.